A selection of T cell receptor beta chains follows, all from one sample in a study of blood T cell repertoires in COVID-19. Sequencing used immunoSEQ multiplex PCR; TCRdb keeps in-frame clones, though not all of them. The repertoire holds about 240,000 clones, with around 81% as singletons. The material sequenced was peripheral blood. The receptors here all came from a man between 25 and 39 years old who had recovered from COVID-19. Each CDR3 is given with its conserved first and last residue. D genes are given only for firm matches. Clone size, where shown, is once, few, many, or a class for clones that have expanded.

DNA: TGTGCCAGCAGTGAAAGTGGGGGGGCCTTATCGGCTTTCTTT
CDR3: CASSESGGALSAFF
D: -
size: -
J: TRBJ1-1
V: TRBV6-1

DNA: TGTGCCAGCTGGGACAGGGGAAATCAGCCCCAGCATTTT
CDR3: CASWDRGNQPQHF
D: TRBD1
size: few
J: TRBJ1-5
V: TRBV6-6

DNA: TGTGCCAGCAGCGTATTCGGGAAAGAGACCCAGTACTTC
CDR3: CASSVFGKETQYF
D: -
size: once
J: TRBJ2-5
V: TRBV9

DNA: TGTGCCAGCAGTGACGGTCGAGCAGATACGCAGTATTTT
CDR3: CASSDGRADTQYF
D: -
size: once
J: TRBJ2-3
V: TRBV2

DNA: TGTGCCAGCAGTCGGACAGGGTCGACTAATGAAAAACTGTTTTTT
CDR3: CASSRTGSTNEKLFF
D: TRBD1
size: -
J: TRBJ1-4
V: TRBV6-5

DNA: TGTGCCAGCAGCTTAGCTTTAGGCCCCAGGGGGGGGGAGCTGTTTTTT
CDR3: CASSLALGPRGGELFF
D: TRBD1
size: -
J: TRBJ2-2
V: TRBV7-8

DNA: TGCGCCAGCAGTCCAGGGGGAGGAAACACCATATATTTT
CDR3: CASSPGGGNTIYF
D: TRBD1
size: once
J: TRBJ1-3
V: TRBV5-1

DNA: TGTGCCAGCAGCGGAACGGGAAATTCCGATCAGCCCCAGCATTTT
CDR3: CASSGTGNSDQPQHF
D: -
size: -
J: TRBJ1-5
V: TRBV5-6

DNA: TGTGCCAGCTCACCGGTAGCGGGAACCAGCACAGATACGCAGTATTTT
CDR3: CASSPVAGTSTDTQYF
D: TRBD2
size: few
J: TRBJ2-3
V: TRBV18

DNA: TGTGCCAGTAGTACCGACCTAGGTGGTAGACAGCCCCAGCATTTT
CDR3: CASSTDLGGRQPQHF
D: -
size: -
J: TRBJ1-5
V: TRBV19

DNA: TGTGCCAGCACCGGGACTAGCAACACCGGGGAGCTGTTTTTT
CDR3: CASTGTSNTGELFF
D: TRBD2
size: -
J: TRBJ2-2
V: TRBV6-5

DNA: TGTGCCAGCAGCTTCGACAGGGGCTCTTCGAATGGCTACACCTTC
CDR3: CASSFDRGSSNGYTF
D: TRBD1
size: once
J: TRBJ1-2
V: TRBV7-2

DNA: TGTGCAACCCAGGAGGGGCGATTGGGCAATCAGCCCCAGCATTTT
CDR3: CATQEGRLGNQPQHF
D: -
size: -
J: TRBJ1-5
V: TRBV12-2

DNA: TGCGCCAGCAGCTTCCTCGGGGAGGACACCGGGGAGCTGTTTTTT
CDR3: CASSFLGEDTGELFF
D: -
size: few
J: TRBJ2-2
V: TRBV5-1

DNA: TGTGCCAGCAGCAAAGACAGGGGGCGAGGTCGGAATGAGCAGTTCTTC
CDR3: CASSKDRGRGRNEQFF
D: TRBD1
size: -
J: TRBJ2-1
V: TRBV9

DNA: TGCGCCAGCAGCTTTGGAGGGGGCGGAAACGGCTACACCTTC
CDR3: CASSFGGGGNGYTF
D: TRBD1
size: -
J: TRBJ1-2
V: TRBV5-1

DNA: TGTGCCAGCAGTTTCAGGGCAGGCGGTGAAAAACTGTTTTTT
CDR3: CASSFRAGGEKLFF
D: -
size: once
J: TRBJ1-4
V: TRBV27

DNA: TGCGCCAGCAGAGAAACAAGCACAGATACGCAGTATTTT
CDR3: CASRETSTDTQYF
D: -
size: -
J: TRBJ2-3
V: TRBV4-1

DNA: TGTGCCAGCAGTGCATTCGGAGCCTCCCCAGAGACCCAGTACTTC
CDR3: CASSAFGASPETQYF
D: -
size: -
J: TRBJ2-5
V: TRBV2

DNA: TGTGCCAGCTCACGACAGGGGGCGCGATCACCCCTCCACTTT
CDR3: CASSRQGARSPLHF
D: TRBD1
size: once
J: TRBJ1-6
V: TRBV18

DNA: TGCGCCAGCAGCTTGCGGGGGGCCCACGAAAAACTGTTTTTT
CDR3: CASSLRGAHEKLFF
D: -
size: -
J: TRBJ1-4
V: TRBV5-1

DNA: TGTGCCAGCAGTAAGACTAGCGGGATCCGAGATACGCAGTATTTT
CDR3: CASSKTSGIRDTQYF
D: TRBD2
size: -
J: TRBJ2-3
V: TRBV6-5

DNA: TGTGCCAGCAGCTTAGTTGCGGGAGACACTGAAGCTTTCTTT
CDR3: CASSLVAGDTEAFF
D: -
size: -
J: TRBJ1-1
V: TRBV11-2

DNA: TGCGCCAGCAGCTCCGGACAGGCTGTGGATAATTCACCCCTCCACTTT
CDR3: CASSSGQAVDNSPLHF
D: TRBD1
size: -
J: TRBJ1-6
V: TRBV5-1

DNA: TGTGCCAGCTCAATCGGGACAGCGAACTATGGCTACACCTTC
CDR3: CASSIGTANYGYTF
D: TRBD1
size: -
J: TRBJ1-2
V: TRBV2

DNA: TGTGCCAGCAGCCCAAGACAGGGCGAGCCCCAGCATTTT
CDR3: CASSPRQGEPQHF
D: TRBD1
size: -
J: TRBJ1-5
V: TRBV3-1/TRBV3-2

DNA: TGTGCCAGTAGTATAGATCCCGGGACAACATATCAGCCCCAGCATTTT
CDR3: CASSIDPGTTYQPQHF
D: -
size: -
J: TRBJ1-5
V: TRBV19

DNA: TGTGCCAGCAGCTTGGGACAGGGTTCACGGGAGCAGTACTTC
CDR3: CASSLGQGSREQYF
D: TRBD1
size: -
J: TRBJ2-7
V: TRBV5-4